A single sample is the source of the 27 T cell receptor beta chains below, sequenced in a study of a mutant IDH1 vaccine in newly diagnosed glioma. Their recognized antigens are unknown. The repertoire was sequenced with immunoSEQ multiplex PCR; TCRdb's copy has only in-frame clones and lacks some. The sample carries around 130,000 clones, about four fifths recorded once. Stated time point: week 11, during vaccination. It was 300 ug of mutant IDH1 20-mer peptide that made up each vaccine dose, given with topical imiquimod. The sample consisted of PBMCs, taken from a glioma patient whose treatment included an IDH1 peptide vaccine. Every receptor here comes from a man between 35 and 55 years old with glioma.

The J gene is TRBJ2-2, the V gene TRBV27; 11 bases agree with TRBD2. CDR1 and CDR2 (germline): MNHEY, SMNVEV (reference sequence). V was clipped by 7 bases and J by 2 bases; unmatched bases: 6. The CDR3 covers 16 residues. This chain's CDR3 is CASNPSGRSNTGELFF. The CDR3 DNA sequence: TGTGCCAGCAATCCTAGCGGGAGGTCCAACACCGGGGAGCTGTTTTTT.

The chain uses TRBV6-6 and TRBJ2-3; D is unresolved. CDR1 and CDR2 (germline): MNHNY, SVGAGI (reference sequence). V lost 6 bases, J lost 2 bases, and 15 bases lay in between. CDR3 length: 15 residues. In nucleotides, the CDR3 is TGTGCCAGCAGCCCTCTGCGAAGCGTCACAGATACGCAGTATTTT. As protein: CASSPLRSVTDTQYF.

The chain recombines TRBV5-4 with TRBJ1-2; D possibly corresponds to TRBD1 (5 bases). This CDR3 is built from 15 residues. CDR1 is SGHNT and CDR2 is YYREEE in the germline V gene (reference sequence). The germline V and J ends were trimmed by 2 bases and 8 bases, with 19 bases remaining between them. The CDR3, as DNA: TGTGCCAGCAGCTTAGCCCTTGGGGGAGTCCACGGCTACACCTTC. This sequence encodes CASSLALGGVHGYTF.

In this sample, this clone turned up a few times. The chain combines TRBV30 with TRBJ1-1, with D perhaps TRBD1 (6 bases). The V gene lost 5 bases and the J gene lost 1 base, with 11 bases spanning the gap. Germline V CDR1 and CDR2: GTSNPN, SVGIG (reference sequence). This CDR3 has 13 residues. The CDR3: CAWAGHPNTEAFF. Here the CDR3 DNA reads TGTGCCTGGGCGGGACACCCGAACACTGAAGCTTTCTTT.

V usage is TRBV9 and J usage is TRBJ2-1, with 9 nucleotides matching TRBD1. Germline CDR1 is SGDLS and CDR2 is YYNGEE. The V segment lost 3 bases and the J segment 7 bases; nucleotides outside the gene matches: 17. CDR3 size: 18 residues. DNA of the CDR3: TGTGCCAGCAGCGCACCGGGACAGGGTTTGCTGAAGGGGAATGAGCAGTTCTTC. Translation gives CASSAPGQGLLKGNEQFF. Together with reference TRBV9 and TRBJ2-1, the CDR3 gives the full variable domain: DSGVTQTPKHLITATGQRVTLRCSPRSGDLSVYWYQQSLDQGLQFLIQYYNGEERAKGNILERFSAQQFPDLHSELNLSSLELGDSALYFCASSAPGQGLLKGNEQFFGPGTRLTVL.

The chain joins TRBV5-1 to TRBJ2-2; D possibly corresponds to TRBD2 (6 bases). The V gene lost 7 bases and the J gene lost 6 bases, with 13 bases spanning the gap. Germline loops: CDR1 SGHRS, CDR2 YFSETQ. The CDR3 has 13 amino acids. The CDR3 region has the DNA TGCGCCAGCCGAAGGGAGGTAGCCGGGGAGCTGTTTTTT. This translates into CASRREVAGELFF.

The genes are TRBV6-5 and TRBJ2-3; D remains ambiguous. CDR1 is MNHEY, CDR2 SVGAGI, per germline. Trimming pared 2 bases from V and 0 bases from J, leaving 9 bases between. The CDR3 loop spans 15 amino acids. This CDR3 is CASSYGRTSTDTQYF. The CDR3 nucleotides are TGTGCCAGCAGTTACGGACGAACTAGCACAGATACGCAGTATTTT.

The rearrangement joins TRBV6-6 to TRBJ1-2; D is unresolved. V gave up 4 bases and J gave up 8 bases, with 20 bases separating them. CDR1 and CDR2 from the germline V gene are MNHNY and SVGAGI (reference sequence). This CDR3 has 15 amino acids. Here the CDR3 reads CASSLSRLLTGGYTF. DNA of the CDR3: TGTGCCAGCAGTTTGAGCCGCCTTTTAACTGGGGGCTACACCTTC.

The V and J genes are TRBV4-1 and TRBJ2-3; the D gene is possibly TRBD2 (5 bases). The V and J ends lost 0 bases and 1 base respectively, with 14 bases between them. CDR3 length: 17 amino acids. In germline, CDR1 is MGHRA, CDR2 YSYEKL. CDR3 coding DNA: TGCGCCAGCAGCCAAGAGAGTTTCGGACTGGGCACAGATACGCAGTATTTT. Translation: CASSQESFGLGTDTQYF.

In this sample, this clone turned up a few times. The chain is built from TRBV5-1 and TRBJ1-4; TRBD1 agrees at 10 bases. Germline values: CDR1 SGHRS, CDR2 YFSETQ. The trim removed 4 bases at V and 2 bases at J, leaving 5 bases unmatched. This CDR3 contains 16 residues. The DNA for the CDR3 is TGCGCCAGCAGCCGGACAGGGGGTAACACTAATGAAAAACTGTTTTTT. Translated, it gives CASSRTGGNTNEKLFF.

V usage is TRBV4-1 and J usage is TRBJ2-1; 10 positions agree with TRBD2. V was pared by 3 bases and J by 10 bases, with 6 bases of the junction left unmatched. The CDR3 extends over 14 amino acids. Germline assignment: CDR1 MGHRA and CDR2 YSYEKL. The DNA of the CDR3 is TGCGCCAGCAGCCAGTACCATAGCGGGAGGGAGCAGTTCTTC. Amino acids: CASSQYHSGREQFF.

This clone was seen repeatedly, ten times or more. The V and J genes are TRBV6-4 and TRBJ2-1; tentatively, D is TRBD1 or TRBD2 (5 bases each). Per the germline V gene, CDR1 is MRHNA and CDR2 is SNTAGT. This CDR3 comprises 13 residues. V lost 2 bases and J 6 bases, leaving 8 bases between the germline ends. This CDR3 reads CASSDGDLNEQFF. Written as DNA, the CDR3 is TGTGCCAGCAGTGACGGGGACCTCAATGAGCAGTTCTTC.

V and J are TRBV5-4 and TRBJ2-1; 8 nucleotides align to TRBD2. CDR1 SGHNT and CDR2 YYREEE come from the germline V gene (reference sequence). The ends lost 4 bases at V and 0 bases at J; junction bases unmatched: 3. The CDR3 contains 15 residues. The CDR3: CASSPLAGSYNEQFF. The CDR3 nucleotides read TGTGCCAGCAGCCCCCTAGCGGGCTCCTACAATGAGCAGTTCTTC.

The rearrangement uses TRBV2 and TRBJ2-3; D is possibly TRBD1 (6 bases). The CDR3 sequence is 15 residues long. CDR1 is SNHLY and CDR2 is FYNNEI in the germline V gene. Trimming removed 6 bases from V and 1 base from J, with 14 bases in between. As DNA, the CDR3 is TGTGCCAGCAGGGTGACAGGAACCCGCACAGATACGCAGTATTTT. Amino acids: CASRVTGTRTDTQYF.

By its share, this clone is medium-sized (0.01 to 0.1%). V gene TRBV5-1 combines with J gene TRBJ2-2, with 11 nucleotides matching TRBD1. Trimming at V came to 5 bases and at J to 7 bases, leaving 7 bases not matched to a gene. Germline V CDR1 and CDR2: SGHRS, YFSETQ. The CDR3 runs 15 residues. CDR3 bases: TGCGCCAGCAGTTTTGGACAGGGGGCGTACGGGGAGCTGTTTTTT. This codes for CASSFGQGAYGELFF.

The V call is TRBV4-3, the J call TRBJ1-6; TRBD1 might be the D (5 bases). Trimming took off 1 base at V and 10 bases at J, with 20 bases between the two ends. The CDR3 runs 17 residues. CDR1 LGHNA and CDR2 YSLEER come from the germline V gene. The DNA for the CDR3 is TGCGCCAGCAGCCAAGTTCAGGGCCGTCTGGGGATCTCACCCCTCCACTTT. Residues: CASSQVQGRLGISPLHF.

CDR3 in amino acids: CASSLHLAYEQYF. For the CDR3, the DNA is TGTGCCAGCAGCTTACATCTGGCCTACGAGCAGTACTTC. V and J are TRBV5-6 and TRBJ2-7, with D uncertain. Germline CDR1 and CDR2: SGHDT and YYEEEE. This CDR3 is built from 13 residues. The germline V and J ends were trimmed by 2 bases and 2 bases, with 8 bases remaining between them.

V gene TRBV6-4 combines with J gene TRBJ2-1; 7 bases match TRBD2. This CDR3 has 15 residues. Germline-derived CDR1 and CDR2 are MRHNA and SNTAGT. V trimming: 0 bases; J trimming: 4 bases; junction bases outside the gene matches: 3. The CDR3 sequence is CASSDSGGGYNEQFF. The CDR3, as DNA: TGTGCCAGCAGTGACTCAGGCGGGGGATACAATGAGCAGTTCTTC.

The chain is built from TRBV27 and TRBJ1-2; the match to TRBD1 covers 7 bases. CDR1 is MNHEY and CDR2 is SMNVEV in the germline V gene (reference sequence). The CDR3 is 15 amino acids. J gave up 0 bases and V 5 bases, and 6 bases lay outside the gene matches. In DNA form, the CDR3 reads TGTGCCAGCAGTGCTAGGACAGGAGCTAACTATGGCTACACCTTC. Amino acid sequence: CASSARTGANYGYTF.

This rearrangement joins TRBV5-4 to TRBJ2-7, with D possibly being TRBD1 (7 bases). The CDR3 has 17 residues. Per the germline V gene, CDR1 is SGHNT and CDR2 is YYREEE (reference sequence). Deletions cut 0 bases from V and 5 bases from J, with 21 bases between. CDR3 amino acids: CASSLGPLGGGMNEQYF. As DNA, the CDR3 is TGTGCCAGCAGCTTGGGCCCCCTAGGAGGGGGCATGAACGAGCAGTACTTC.

This chain links TRBV5-1 with TRBJ2-1, with D possibly TRBD1 on 6 matching bases. Deletions cut 4 bases from V and 0 bases from J, with 11 bases between. The germline V gene encodes CDR1 SGHRS and CDR2 YFSETQ. The CDR3 is 15 residues long. The CDR3 sequence: CASSGTRSSYNEQFF. The CDR3 DNA follows: TGCGCCAGCAGCGGGACAAGGAGCTCCTACAATGAGCAGTTCTTC.

This chain joins TRBV9 and TRBJ2-7; 7 bases agree with TRBD1. Germline trimming cut 4 bases from V and 3 bases from J; bases unmatched to any gene: 1. The CDR3 extends over 12 amino acids. Germline CDR1 is SGDLS and CDR2 is YYNGEE. The CDR3 region is CASSRDSYEQYF. The CDR3 DNA follows: TGTGCCAGCAGCCGGGACAGCTACGAGCAGTACTTC.

The CDR3 sequence is CASSLDTANYGYTF. CDR3 DNA sequence: TGCGCCAGCAGCTTGGACACGGCGAACTATGGCTACACCTTC. The chain carries TRBV5-1 and TRBJ1-2; D remains ambiguous. The V end lost 0 bases, the J end lost 2 bases, and 8 bases lay between the germline ends. There are 14 residues in the CDR3. Looked up from germline, CDR1 is SGHRS and CDR2 is YFSETQ. The full variable domain, rest sourced from reference TRBV5-1 and TRBJ1-2, is KAGVTQTPRYLIKTRGQQVTLSCSPISGHRSVSWYQQTPGQGLQFLFEYFSETQRNKGNFPGRFSGRQFSNSRSEMNVSTLELGDSALYLCASSLDTANYGYTFGSGTRLTVV.

V gene TRBV7-9 combines with J gene TRBJ1-3; 8 positions match TRBD1. This CDR3 region has 17 residues. Germline lookup yields CDR1 SEHNR and CDR2 FQNEAQ (reference sequence). Trimming cost V 5 bases and J 3 bases; bases outside gene matches: 12. DNA of the CDR3: TGTGCCAGCAGCCTAACCGGGACAGGCCTTGGTGGAAACACCATATATTTT. This encodes CASSLTGTGLGGNTIYF.

The chain employs TRBV30 and TRBJ2-1, with TRBD2 as a possible D gene (5 bases). Germline CDR1 GTSNPN, CDR2 SVGIG (reference sequence). The CDR3 covers 11 residues. V lost 2 bases and J 7 bases, leaving 6 bases between the germline ends. The CDR3 spells CAWSSGNEQFF. The CDR3 DNA sequence: TGTGCCTGGAGTTCGGGGAATGAGCAGTTCTTC.

The rearrangement uses TRBV25-1 and TRBJ1-2; tentatively, D is TRBD1 (5 bases). Looked up from germline, CDR1 is MGHDK and CDR2 is SYGVNS. The CDR3 has 13 amino acids. Trimming removed 6 bases at V and 3 bases at J, with 11 bases between. The CDR3 here is CASSDREYYGYTF. CDR3 coding DNA: TGTGCCAGCAGCGACAGAGAATACTATGGCTACACCTTC.

The chain couples TRBV6-5 to TRBJ1-2; 7 bases are a match to TRBD1. CDR3 length equals 14 residues. Germline loops: CDR1 MNHEY, CDR2 SVGAGI. V dropped 5 bases and J dropped 3; count of bases not matched to a gene: 6. CDR3 sequence (DNA): TGTGCCAGCAGTCTGACCGGGACAGACTATGGCTACACCTTC. Translated, it gives CASSLTGTDYGYTF.